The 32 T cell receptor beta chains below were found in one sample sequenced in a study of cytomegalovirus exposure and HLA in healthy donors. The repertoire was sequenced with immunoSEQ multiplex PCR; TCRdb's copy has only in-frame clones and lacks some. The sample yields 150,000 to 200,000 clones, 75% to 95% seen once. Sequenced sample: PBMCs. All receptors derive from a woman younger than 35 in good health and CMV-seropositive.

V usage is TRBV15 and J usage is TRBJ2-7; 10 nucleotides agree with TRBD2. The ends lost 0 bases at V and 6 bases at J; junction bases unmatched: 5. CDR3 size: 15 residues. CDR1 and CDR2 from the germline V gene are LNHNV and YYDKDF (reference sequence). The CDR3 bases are TGTGCCACCAGCAGAGAGGTTCTAGCGGGAGTCGAGCAGTACTTC. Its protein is CATSREVLAGVEQYF.

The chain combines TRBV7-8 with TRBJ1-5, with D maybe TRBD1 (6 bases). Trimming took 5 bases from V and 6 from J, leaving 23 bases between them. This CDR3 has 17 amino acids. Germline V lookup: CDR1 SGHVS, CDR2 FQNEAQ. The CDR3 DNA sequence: TGTGCCAGCAGCCCCTACCCCAAAGGGGGGGTTGGTCAGCCCCAGCATTTT. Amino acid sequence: CASSPYPKGGVGQPQHF.

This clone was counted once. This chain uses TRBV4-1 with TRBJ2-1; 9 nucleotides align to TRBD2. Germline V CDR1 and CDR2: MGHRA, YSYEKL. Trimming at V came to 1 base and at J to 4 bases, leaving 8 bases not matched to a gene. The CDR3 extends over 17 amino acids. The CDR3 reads CASSQVLRTSVYNEQFF. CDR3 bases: TGCGCCAGCAGCCAAGTCCTTCGGACTAGCGTATACAATGAGCAGTTCTTC.

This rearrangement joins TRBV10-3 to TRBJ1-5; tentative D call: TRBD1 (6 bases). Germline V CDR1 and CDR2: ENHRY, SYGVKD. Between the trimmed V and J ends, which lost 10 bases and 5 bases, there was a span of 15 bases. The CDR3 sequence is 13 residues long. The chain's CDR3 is CATKGQEDQPQHF. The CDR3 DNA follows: TGTGCCACCAAGGGACAAGAGGATCAGCCCCAGCATTTT.

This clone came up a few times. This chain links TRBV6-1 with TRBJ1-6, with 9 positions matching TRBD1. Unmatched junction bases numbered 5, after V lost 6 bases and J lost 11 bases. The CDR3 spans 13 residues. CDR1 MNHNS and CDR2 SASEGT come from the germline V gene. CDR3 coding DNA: TGTGCCAGCAGGGGGACAGGGATAACACCCCTCCACTTT. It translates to CASRGTGITPLHF.

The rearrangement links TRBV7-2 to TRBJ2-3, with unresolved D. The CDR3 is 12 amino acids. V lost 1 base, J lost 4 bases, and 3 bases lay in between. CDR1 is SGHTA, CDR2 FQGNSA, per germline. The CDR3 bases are TGTGCCAGCAGCTTAGGAGCAGATACGCAGTATTTT. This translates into CASSLGADTQYF. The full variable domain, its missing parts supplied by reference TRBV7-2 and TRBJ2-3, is GAGVSQSPSNKVTEKGKDVELRCDPISGHTALYWYRQSLGQGLEFLIYFQGNSAPDKSGLPSDRFSAERTGGSVSTLTIQRTQQEDSAVYLCASSLGADTQYFGPGTRLTVL.

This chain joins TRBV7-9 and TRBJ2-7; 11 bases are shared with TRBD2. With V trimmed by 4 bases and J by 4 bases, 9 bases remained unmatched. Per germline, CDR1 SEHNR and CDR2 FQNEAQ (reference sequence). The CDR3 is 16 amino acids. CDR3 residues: CASSSGLAGLGYEQYF. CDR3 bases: TGTGCCAGCAGCTCAGGACTAGCGGGCTTAGGATACGAGCAGTACTTC.

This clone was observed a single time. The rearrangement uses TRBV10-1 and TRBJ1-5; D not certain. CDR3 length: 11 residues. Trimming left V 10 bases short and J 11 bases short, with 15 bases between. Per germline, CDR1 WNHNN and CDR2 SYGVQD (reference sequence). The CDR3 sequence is CAIYAGLAQHF. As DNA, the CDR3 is TGCGCCATCTACGCGGGGTTAGCCCAGCATTTT.

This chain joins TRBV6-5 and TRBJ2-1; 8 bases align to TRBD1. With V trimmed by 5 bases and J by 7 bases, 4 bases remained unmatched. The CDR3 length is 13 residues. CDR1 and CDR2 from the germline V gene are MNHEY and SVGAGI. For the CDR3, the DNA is TGTGCCAGCAGTGACGGGGACAGGAATGAGCAGTTCTTC. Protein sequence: CASSDGDRNEQFF.

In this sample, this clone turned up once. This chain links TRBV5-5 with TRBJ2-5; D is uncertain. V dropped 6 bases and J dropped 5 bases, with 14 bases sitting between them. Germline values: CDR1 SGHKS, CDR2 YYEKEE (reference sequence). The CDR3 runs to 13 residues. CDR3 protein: CASTLAVQETQYF. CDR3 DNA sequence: TGTGCCAGCACCCTGGCGGTGCAGGAGACCCAGTACTTC.

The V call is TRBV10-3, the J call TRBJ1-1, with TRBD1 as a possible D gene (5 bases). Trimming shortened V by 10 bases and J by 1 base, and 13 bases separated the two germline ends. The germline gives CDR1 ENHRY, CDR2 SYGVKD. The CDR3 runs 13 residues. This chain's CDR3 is CAREGSPNTEAFF. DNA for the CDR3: TGTGCCAGGGAGGGGAGTCCGAACACTGAAGCTTTCTTT.

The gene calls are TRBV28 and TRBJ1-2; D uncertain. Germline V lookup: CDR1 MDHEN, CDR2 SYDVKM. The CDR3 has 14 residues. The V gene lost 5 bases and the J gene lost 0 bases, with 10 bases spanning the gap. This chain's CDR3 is CASSPGDSNYGYTF. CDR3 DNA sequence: TGTGCCAGCAGTCCAGGCGATTCTAACTATGGCTACACCTTC.

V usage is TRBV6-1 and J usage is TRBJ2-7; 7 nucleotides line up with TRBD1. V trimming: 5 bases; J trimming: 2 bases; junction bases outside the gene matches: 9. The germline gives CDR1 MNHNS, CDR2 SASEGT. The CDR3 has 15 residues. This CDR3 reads CASSSRDSPTYEQYF. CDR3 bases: TGTGCCAGCAGTTCACGGGACAGTCCTACCTACGAGCAGTACTTC.

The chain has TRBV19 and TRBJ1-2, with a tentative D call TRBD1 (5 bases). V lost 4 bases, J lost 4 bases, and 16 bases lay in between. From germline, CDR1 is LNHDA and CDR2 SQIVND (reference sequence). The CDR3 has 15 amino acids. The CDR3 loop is CASSRLDSLGYGYTF. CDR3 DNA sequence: TGTGCCAGTAGTAGACTCGACAGCCTCGGCTATGGCTACACCTTC. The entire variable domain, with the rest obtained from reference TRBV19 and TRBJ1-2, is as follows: DGGITQSPKYLFRKEGQNVTLSCEQNLNHDAMYWYRQDPGQGLRLIYYSQIVNDFQKGDIAEGYSVSREKKESFPLTVTSAQKNPTAFYLCASSRLDSLGYGYTFGSGTRLTVV.

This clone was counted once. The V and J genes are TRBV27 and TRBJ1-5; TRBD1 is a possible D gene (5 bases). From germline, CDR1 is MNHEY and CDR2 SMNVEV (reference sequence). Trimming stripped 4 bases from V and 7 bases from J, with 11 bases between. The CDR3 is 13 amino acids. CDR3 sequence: CASSWGGGQPQHF. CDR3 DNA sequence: TGTGCCAGCAGTTGGGGGGGAGGGCAGCCCCAGCATTTT.

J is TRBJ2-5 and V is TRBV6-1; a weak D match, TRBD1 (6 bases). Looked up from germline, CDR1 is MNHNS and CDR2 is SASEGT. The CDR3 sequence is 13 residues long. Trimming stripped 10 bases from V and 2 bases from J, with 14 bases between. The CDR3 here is CATLRDKQETQYF. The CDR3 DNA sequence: TGTGCCACCCTAAGGGACAAACAAGAGACCCAGTACTTC.

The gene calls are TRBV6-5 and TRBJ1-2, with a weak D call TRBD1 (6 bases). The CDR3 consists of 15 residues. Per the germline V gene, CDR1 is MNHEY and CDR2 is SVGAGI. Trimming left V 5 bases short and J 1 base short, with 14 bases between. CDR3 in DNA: TGTGCCAGCAGTCCACAGGGAGGGTATAACTATGGCTACACCTTC. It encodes CASSPQGGYNYGYTF.

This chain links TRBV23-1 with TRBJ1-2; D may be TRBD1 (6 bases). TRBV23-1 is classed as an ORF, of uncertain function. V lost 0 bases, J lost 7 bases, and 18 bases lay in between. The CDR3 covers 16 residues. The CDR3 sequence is CASSQSGQGWWIGYTF. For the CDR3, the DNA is TGCGCCAGCAGTCAATCCGGTCAGGGGTGGTGGATTGGCTACACCTTC.

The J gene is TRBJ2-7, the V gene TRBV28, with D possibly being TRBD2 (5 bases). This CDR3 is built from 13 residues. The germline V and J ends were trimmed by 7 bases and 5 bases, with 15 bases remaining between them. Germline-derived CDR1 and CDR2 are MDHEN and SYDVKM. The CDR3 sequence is CASTQREWDEQYF. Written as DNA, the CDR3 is TGTGCCAGCACTCAAAGGGAGTGGGACGAGCAGTACTTC.

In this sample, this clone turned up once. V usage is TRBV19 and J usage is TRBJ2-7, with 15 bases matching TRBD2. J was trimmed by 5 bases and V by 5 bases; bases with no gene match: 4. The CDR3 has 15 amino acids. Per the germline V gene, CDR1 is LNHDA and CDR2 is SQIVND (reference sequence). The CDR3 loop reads CASSAGLAGGHEQYF. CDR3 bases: TGTGCCAGTAGTGCCGGACTAGCGGGGGGGCACGAGCAGTACTTC.

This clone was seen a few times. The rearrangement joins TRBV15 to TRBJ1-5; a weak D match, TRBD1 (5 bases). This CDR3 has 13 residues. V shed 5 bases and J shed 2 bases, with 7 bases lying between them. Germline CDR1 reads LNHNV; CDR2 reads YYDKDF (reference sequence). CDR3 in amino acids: CATSVQGNQPQHF. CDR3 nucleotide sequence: TGTGCCACCAGCGTACAGGGCAATCAGCCCCAGCATTTT.

CDR3 sequence (DNA): TGTGCCAGCAGCCCCTTAGCGGGAGCACTGGTCGGGGAGCTGTTTTTT. Amino acids: CASSPLAGALVGELFF. The V call is TRBV5-4, the J call TRBJ2-2; TRBD2 matches at 9 bases. Germline V gene sequence: CDR1 SGHNT, CDR2 YYREEE (reference sequence). V lost 4 bases and J lost 7; bases outside the gene matches: 11. The CDR3 contains 16 residues.

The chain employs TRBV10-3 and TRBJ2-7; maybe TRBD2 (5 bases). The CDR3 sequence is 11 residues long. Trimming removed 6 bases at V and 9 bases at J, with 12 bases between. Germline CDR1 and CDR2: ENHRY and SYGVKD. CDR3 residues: CAISGLSSQYF. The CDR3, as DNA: TGTGCCATCAGCGGACTCAGTTCGCAGTACTTC.

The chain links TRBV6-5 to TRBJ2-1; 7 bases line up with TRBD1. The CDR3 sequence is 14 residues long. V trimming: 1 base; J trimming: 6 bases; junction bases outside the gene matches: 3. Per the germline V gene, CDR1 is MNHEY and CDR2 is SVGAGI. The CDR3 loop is CASSYWQGVNEQFF. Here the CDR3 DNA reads TGTGCCAGCAGTTACTGGCAGGGGGTCAATGAGCAGTTCTTC.

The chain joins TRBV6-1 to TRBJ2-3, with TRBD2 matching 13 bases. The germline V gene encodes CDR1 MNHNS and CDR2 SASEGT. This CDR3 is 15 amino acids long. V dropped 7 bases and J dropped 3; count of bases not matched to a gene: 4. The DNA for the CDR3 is TGTGCCAGCAACGGACTAGCGGGAGATACAGATACGCAGTATTTT. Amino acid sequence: CASNGLAGDTDTQYF.

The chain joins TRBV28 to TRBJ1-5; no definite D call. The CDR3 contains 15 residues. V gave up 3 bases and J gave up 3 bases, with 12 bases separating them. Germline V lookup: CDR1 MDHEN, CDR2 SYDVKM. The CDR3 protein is CASSLMTFSNQPQHF. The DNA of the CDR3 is TGTGCCAGCAGTTTGATGACATTCTCCAATCAGCCCCAGCATTTT.

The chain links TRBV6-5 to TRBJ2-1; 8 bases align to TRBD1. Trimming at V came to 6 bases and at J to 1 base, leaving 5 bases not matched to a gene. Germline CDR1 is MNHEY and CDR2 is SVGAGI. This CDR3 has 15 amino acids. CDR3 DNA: TGTGCCAGCAGGCTTACAGGGGGGTCCTACAATGAGCAGTTCTTC. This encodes CASRLTGGSYNEQFF.

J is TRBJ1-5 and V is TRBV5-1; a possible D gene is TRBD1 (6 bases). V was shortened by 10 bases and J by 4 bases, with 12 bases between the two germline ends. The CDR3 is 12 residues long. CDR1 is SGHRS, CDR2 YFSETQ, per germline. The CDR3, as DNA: TGCGCCGTCCAGGGGAGTAATCAGCCCCAGCATTTT. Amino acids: CAVQGSNQPQHF.

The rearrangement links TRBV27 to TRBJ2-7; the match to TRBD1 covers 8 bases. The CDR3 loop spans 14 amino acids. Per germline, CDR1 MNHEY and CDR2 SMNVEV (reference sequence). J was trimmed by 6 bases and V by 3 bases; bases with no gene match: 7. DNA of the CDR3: TGTGCCAGCAGTTTGAAGCAGGGGGCGGGCGAGCAGTACTTC. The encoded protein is CASSLKQGAGEQYF.

CDR3 sequence (DNA): TGTGCCAGCAGCGTGGGACTAGCCGAGTACAATGAGCAGTTCTTC. It specifies CASSVGLAEYNEQFF. The V gene is TRBV9, the J gene TRBJ2-1; 9 positions agree with TRBD2. Looked up from germline, CDR1 is SGDLS and CDR2 is YYNGEE. This CDR3 has 15 residues. V gave up 2 bases and J gave up 4 bases; unmatched junction bases: 4.

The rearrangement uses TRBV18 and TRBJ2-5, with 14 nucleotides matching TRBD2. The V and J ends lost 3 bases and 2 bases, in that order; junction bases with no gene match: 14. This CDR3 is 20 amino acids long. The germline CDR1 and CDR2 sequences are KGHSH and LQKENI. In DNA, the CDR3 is TGTGCCAGCTCACCCGGGACTAGCGGGGGAGAAGTGATATGGCAAGAGACCCAGTACTTC. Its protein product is CASSPGTSGGEVIWQETQYF.

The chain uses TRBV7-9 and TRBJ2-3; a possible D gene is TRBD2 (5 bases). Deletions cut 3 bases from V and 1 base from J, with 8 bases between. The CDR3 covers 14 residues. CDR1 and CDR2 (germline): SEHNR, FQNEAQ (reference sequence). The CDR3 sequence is CASSFKGGTDTQYF. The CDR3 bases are TGTGCCAGCAGCTTTAAGGGAGGCACAGATACGCAGTATTTT.